The subject of this entry is one T cell receptor (beta chain). What it binds is not known. This CDR3 is built from 15 residues. With 5 bases removed from V and 4 bases from J, the gap between germline ends came to 17 bases. Germline values: CDR1 SQVTM, CDR2 ANQGSEA. Sample treatment: oral pan-JAK inhibitor, 5-10 mg twice daily. TCR sequencing used cDNA made by reverse transcription of extracted RNA. The data were produced by immunoSEQ multiplex PCR, yet TCRdb's version contains in-frame clones alone and is incomplete. The repertoire holds 70,000 or so clones, with 29% as singletons. The sample originates from a study of CD8+ T cells in alopecia areata. Across the whole study: Tofacitinib administration to treated patients was oral, at 5 to 10 mg twice daily. Study-level points and caveats: Tofacitinib did not eliminate many expanded lesional clones from scalp or blood.

The source is a human donor with alopecia areata. The sequences come from CD8+ T cells sorted from blood, collected at week 4, from a patient treated with tofacitinib. V is TRBV29-1 and J is TRBJ2-2; D might be TRBD1 (6 bases). The CDR3 spells CSVIDPQGFTGELFF. The CDR3 bases are TGCAGCGTTATTGACCCCCAGGGGTTCACCGGGGAGCTGTTTTTT.